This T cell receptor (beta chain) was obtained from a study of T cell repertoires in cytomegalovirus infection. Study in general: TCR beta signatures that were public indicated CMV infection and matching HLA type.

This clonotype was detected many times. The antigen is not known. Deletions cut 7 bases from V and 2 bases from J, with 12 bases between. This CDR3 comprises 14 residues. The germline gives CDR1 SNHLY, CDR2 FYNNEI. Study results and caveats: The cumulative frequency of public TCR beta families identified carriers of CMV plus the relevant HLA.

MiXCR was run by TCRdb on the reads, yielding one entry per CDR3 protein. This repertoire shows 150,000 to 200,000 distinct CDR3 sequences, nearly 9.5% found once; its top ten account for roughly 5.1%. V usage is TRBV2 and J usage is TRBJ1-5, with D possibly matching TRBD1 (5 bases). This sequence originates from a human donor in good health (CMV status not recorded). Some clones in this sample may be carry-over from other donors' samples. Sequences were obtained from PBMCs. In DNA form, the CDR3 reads TGTGCCAGCAAATCCCGAGGGGGCAATCAGCCCCAGCATTTT. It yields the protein CASKSRGGNQPQHF. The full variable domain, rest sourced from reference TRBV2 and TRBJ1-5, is EPEVTQTPSHQVTQMGQEVILRCVPISNHLYFYWYRQILGQKVEFLVSFYNNEISEKSEIFDDQFSVERPDGSNFTLKIRSTKLEDSAMYFCASKSRGGNQPQHFGDGTRLSIL.